The rows below give T cell receptor beta chains drawn from one sample of a study of cytotoxic CD8 clonotypes in ibrutinib-treated CLL. The assay was immunoSEQ multiplex PCR, and TCRdb's table has in-frame clones only and misses some. In the table there are 200,000 to 250,000 clones, 75% to 80% of which are singletons. Sequenced material: PBMCs, taken after 12 months of ibrutinib treatment. The receptors come from a human donor with chronic lymphocytic leukemia. CDR3s include the opening cysteine and the closing phenylalanine or tryptophan. The order of the fields is clone size, J gene, D gene, V gene, CDR3 DNA, CDR3 protein. D genes are given only for firm matches. Some rows have no size entry. The others give once, few or many, or a class for an expanded clone.

clone size: .
J gene: TRBJ1-2
D gene: .
V gene: TRBV2
CDR3 DNA: TGTGCCAGCAGCGGATGGGGGGGAGGAGGCTACACCTTC
CDR3 protein: CASSGWGGGGYTF

clone size: .
J gene: TRBJ2-7
D gene: TRBD1
V gene: TRBV6-1
CDR3 DNA: TGTGCCAGCAGTGAAGCTTTAATAGGGACAGGGGACAACGAGCAGTACTTC
CDR3 protein: CASSEALIGTGDNEQYF

clone size: .
J gene: TRBJ1-4
D gene: TRBD1
V gene: TRBV15
CDR3 DNA: TGTGCCACCAGCAATTACCGGGACAGTAGAAATGAAAAACTGTTTTTT
CDR3 protein: CATSNYRDSRNEKLFF

clone size: .
J gene: TRBJ2-3
D gene: .
V gene: TRBV5-8
CDR3 DNA: TGTGCCAGCAGCTTGCGAGGGGTGGGCACAGATACGCAGTATTTT
CDR3 protein: CASSLRGVGTDTQYF

clone size: .
J gene: TRBJ1-4
D gene: TRBD1
V gene: TRBV27
CDR3 DNA: TGTGCCAGCAGTTCAGGGGGCGCAGTACGTGAAAAACTGTTTTTT
CDR3 protein: CASSSGGAVREKLFF

clone size: .
J gene: TRBJ1-2
D gene: .
V gene: TRBV7-9
CDR3 DNA: TGTGCCAGCAGCTTAGTGGGGGCGCGCGGCTACACCTTC
CDR3 protein: CASSLVGARGYTF

clone size: .
J gene: TRBJ2-1
D gene: TRBD1
V gene: TRBV5-1
CDR3 DNA: TGCGCCAGCAGCTCCGGACAGGAATACAATGAGCAGTTCTTC
CDR3 protein: CASSSGQEYNEQFF

clone size: .
J gene: TRBJ1-2
D gene: .
V gene: TRBV25-1
CDR3 DNA: TGTGCCAGCAGTGAATACAGGAATGGCTACACCTTC
CDR3 protein: CASSEYRNGYTF

clone size: few
J gene: TRBJ2-5
D gene: .
V gene: TRBV29-1
CDR3 DNA: TGCAGCGTCGCCGGTAGCGGACAAGAGACCCAGTACTTC
CDR3 protein: CSVAGSGQETQYF

clone size: .
J gene: TRBJ2-7
D gene: TRBD2
V gene: TRBV20-1
CDR3 DNA: TGCAGTGCTGTGACTAGCGGCGAGCAGTACTTC
CDR3 protein: CSAVTSGEQYF

clone size: .
J gene: TRBJ2-5
D gene: TRBD2
V gene: TRBV5-1
CDR3 DNA: TGCGCCAGCAGCTTGCGGACTAGCGGAGAGACCCAGTACTTC
CDR3 protein: CASSLRTSGETQYF

clone size: .
J gene: TRBJ2-7
D gene: TRBD1
V gene: TRBV18
CDR3 DNA: TGTGCCAGCTCACCACGACAGGGCTACGAGCAGTACTTC
CDR3 protein: CASSPRQGYEQYF

clone size: .
J gene: TRBJ1-1
D gene: .
V gene: TRBV29-1
CDR3 DNA: TGCAGCGTTGAGGTCCCCTTGAACACTGAAGCTTTCTTT
CDR3 protein: CSVEVPLNTEAFF

clone size: .
J gene: TRBJ1-1
D gene: TRBD1
V gene: TRBV28
CDR3 DNA: TGTGCCAGCGGGACAGGGACCCCTGAAGCTTTCTTT
CDR3 protein: CASGTGTPEAFF

clone size: .
J gene: TRBJ1-4
D gene: .
V gene: TRBV6-5
CDR3 DNA: TGTGCCAGCAGTTATTCCGGGACCAAAAATGAAAAACTGTTTTTT
CDR3 protein: CASSYSGTKNEKLFF

clone size: .
J gene: TRBJ1-1
D gene: TRBD1
V gene: TRBV7-9
CDR3 DNA: TGTGCCAGCAGCGATACTACAGGGGGCTTGGGGAACACTGAAGCTTTCTTT
CDR3 protein: CASSDTTGGLGNTEAFF

clone size: .
J gene: TRBJ1-2
D gene: .
V gene: TRBV27
CDR3 DNA: TGTGCCAGCAGTTTTAACCTACAGGGTTCAACCCATGGCTACACCTTC
CDR3 protein: CASSFNLQGSTHGYTF

clone size: .
J gene: TRBJ1-1
D gene: .
V gene: TRBV7-9
CDR3 DNA: TGTGCCAGCAGCGTGCCATGGGGAACTGAAGCTTTCTTT
CDR3 protein: CASSVPWGTEAFF

clone size: .
J gene: TRBJ2-1
D gene: TRBD1
V gene: TRBV28
CDR3 DNA: TGTGCCAGCAGTAATGGGGACAGCCGATGGGGTGAGCAGTTCTTC
CDR3 protein: CASSNGDSRWGEQFF

clone size: .
J gene: TRBJ2-5
D gene: .
V gene: TRBV11-2
CDR3 DNA: TGTGCCAGCAGCTTGGGTGCGACCCAGTACTTC
CDR3 protein: CASSLGATQYF

clone size: .
J gene: TRBJ2-3
D gene: TRBD2
V gene: TRBV11-3
CDR3 DNA: TGTGCCAGCAGCCGCCCAGCGGGGCTGCAGTATTTT
CDR3 protein: CASSRPAGLQYF

clone size: .
J gene: TRBJ2-1
D gene: .
V gene: TRBV4-1
CDR3 DNA: TGCGCCAGCAGCCAAGGGGGGACCTCCGGGACTCGGACCTACAATGAGCAGTTCTTC
CDR3 protein: CASSQGGTSGTRTYNEQFF

clone size: .
J gene: TRBJ1-5
D gene: .
V gene: TRBV7-8
CDR3 DNA: TGTGCCAGCAGCTTAGACCTCGCCACAAAGGGGTTTTATAGCAATCAGCCCCAGCATTTT
CDR3 protein: CASSLDLATKGFYSNQPQHF

clone size: .
J gene: TRBJ2-7
D gene: .
V gene: TRBV6-1
CDR3 DNA: TGTGCCAGCAGTGACTTGGGGCGGCAGGCGTCCTACGAGCAGTACTTC
CDR3 protein: CASSDLGRQASYEQYF

clone size: .
J gene: TRBJ2-5
D gene: .
V gene: TRBV6-1
CDR3 DNA: TGTGCCAGCAGTGAAGCCAGAAAAGAGACCCAGTACTTC
CDR3 protein: CASSEARKETQYF

clone size: few
J gene: TRBJ1-2
D gene: .
V gene: TRBV5-4
CDR3 DNA: TGTGCCAGCAGCTTGTCGTACGGGTCCTATGGCTACACCTTC
CDR3 protein: CASSLSYGSYGYTF

clone size: .
J gene: TRBJ2-7
D gene: .
V gene: TRBV28
CDR3 DNA: TGTGCCAGCAAGCAGGGAGCCTACGAGCAGTACTTC
CDR3 protein: CASKQGAYEQYF

clone size: .
J gene: TRBJ2-7
D gene: .
V gene: TRBV5-1
CDR3 DNA: TGCGCCAGCAGCTTGGACTGGGGGGCCTACGAGCAGTACTTC
CDR3 protein: CASSLDWGAYEQYF

clone size: .
J gene: TRBJ2-7
D gene: .
V gene: TRBV4-2
CDR3 DNA: TGTGCCAGCAGCCAAGATCCCCTACAGGGTATCGCTCCCCACCCCTTC
CDR3 protein: CASSQDPLQGIAPHPF

clone size: .
J gene: TRBJ2-3
D gene: TRBD1
V gene: TRBV6-4
CDR3 DNA: TGTGCCAGCCGGACAGGGGCCAACACAGATACGCAGTATTTT
CDR3 protein: CASRTGANTDTQYF

clone size: .
J gene: TRBJ1-1
D gene: .
V gene: TRBV6-4
CDR3 DNA: TGTGCCAGCAGTGAGCGTACACGGGGTACTGAAGCTTTCTTT
CDR3 protein: CASSERTRGTEAFF

clone size: .
J gene: TRBJ1-5
D gene: .
V gene: TRBV21-1
CDR3 DNA: TGTGCCAGCAGCTTTAGTGGCAATCAGCCCCAGCATTTT
CDR3 protein: CASSFSGNQPQHF

clone size: .
J gene: TRBJ2-7
D gene: .
V gene: TRBV11-2
CDR3 DNA: TGTGCCAGCAGTAACGGGCAGGGAGCCTACGAGCAGTACTTC
CDR3 protein: CASSNGQGAYEQYF

clone size: .
J gene: TRBJ1-4
D gene: TRBD1
V gene: TRBV19
CDR3 DNA: TGTGCCAGTACCCAGGGGGGGAGAGAGGAAAAACTGTTTTTT
CDR3 protein: CASTQGGREEKLFF

clone size: .
J gene: TRBJ1-2
D gene: .
V gene: TRBV4-1
CDR3 DNA: TGCGCCAGCAGCCTAGGGACACCTCGAATGGGGTCCTATGGCTACACCTTC
CDR3 protein: CASSLGTPRMGSYGYTF

clone size: few
J gene: TRBJ1-2
D gene: .
V gene: TRBV18
CDR3 DNA: TGTGCCAGCCAAGCAGGGGAAGCATATGGCTACACCTTC
CDR3 protein: CASQAGEAYGYTF

clone size: .
J gene: TRBJ2-5
D gene: .
V gene: TRBV30
CDR3 DNA: TGTGCCTGGAGTGAACAGGGTTGGGAGACCCAGTACTTC
CDR3 protein: CAWSEQGWETQYF

clone size: .
J gene: TRBJ2-2
D gene: TRBD1
V gene: TRBV5-1
CDR3 DNA: TGCGCCAGGAGGGACAGACCGACGAACACCGGGGAGCTGTTTTTT
CDR3 protein: CARRDRPTNTGELFF

clone size: .
J gene: TRBJ1-2
D gene: TRBD1
V gene: TRBV6-5
CDR3 DNA: TGTGCCAGCAGCCGGGACAGGGCTCAGGGCGGCTACACCTTC
CDR3 protein: CASSRDRAQGGYTF

clone size: .
J gene: TRBJ2-1
D gene: TRBD2
V gene: TRBV5-1
CDR3 DNA: TGCGCCAGCAGCCCCTTCCCTGCTAGCGGGAGAGTATCCTACAATGAGCAGTTCTTC
CDR3 protein: CASSPFPASGRVSYNEQFF

clone size: .
J gene: TRBJ1-1
D gene: .
V gene: TRBV19
CDR3 DNA: TGTGCCAGTAGTATTCAGGGAAGGAACACTGAAGCTTTCTTT
CDR3 protein: CASSIQGRNTEAFF

clone size: .
J gene: TRBJ1-1
D gene: TRBD1
V gene: TRBV18
CDR3 DNA: TGTGCCAGCTCACCCTTTGGACAGGGGGACACTGAAGCTTTCTTT
CDR3 protein: CASSPFGQGDTEAFF

clone size: .
J gene: TRBJ1-1
D gene: .
V gene: TRBV7-9
CDR3 DNA: TGTGCCAGCAGCGTGGGACTGATGAACACTGAAGCTTTCTTT
CDR3 protein: CASSVGLMNTEAFF

clone size: .
J gene: TRBJ2-7
D gene: .
V gene: TRBV29-1
CDR3 DNA: TGCAGCGCTAGAGAGGGACTGCCCTACGAGCAGTACTTC
CDR3 protein: CSAREGLPYEQYF

clone size: once
J gene: TRBJ2-7
D gene: TRBD1
V gene: TRBV5-1
CDR3 DNA: TGCGCCAGCAGCGGAACAGGGGGCAGGGGCGACGAGCAGTACTTC
CDR3 protein: CASSGTGGRGDEQYF

clone size: .
J gene: TRBJ1-1
D gene: .
V gene: TRBV4-2
CDR3 DNA: TGTGCCAGCAGCCAACCCGGTGCGAACACTGAAGCTTTCTTT
CDR3 protein: CASSQPGANTEAFF

clone size: .
J gene: TRBJ2-1
D gene: TRBD2
V gene: TRBV11-2
CDR3 DNA: TGTGCCAGCAGCGGACGGGAGGGTTATGAGCAGTTCTTC
CDR3 protein: CASSGREGYEQFF

clone size: .
J gene: TRBJ2-1
D gene: TRBD2
V gene: TRBV18
CDR3 DNA: TGTGCCAGCTCACCACCCCCTACCCGGACTAGCGGGAACTGGGGGTTCTTC
CDR3 protein: CASSPPPTRTSGNWGFF

clone size: .
J gene: TRBJ1-2
D gene: .
V gene: TRBV27
CDR3 DNA: TGTGCCAGCAGTTTATTGGGGGGAAAGGCCTATGGCTACACCTTC
CDR3 protein: CASSLLGGKAYGYTF

clone size: .
J gene: TRBJ2-2
D gene: .
V gene: TRBV11-1
CDR3 DNA: TGTGCCAGCAGCCGCGGGGGCACGAACACCGGGGAGCTGTTTTTT
CDR3 protein: CASSRGGTNTGELFF